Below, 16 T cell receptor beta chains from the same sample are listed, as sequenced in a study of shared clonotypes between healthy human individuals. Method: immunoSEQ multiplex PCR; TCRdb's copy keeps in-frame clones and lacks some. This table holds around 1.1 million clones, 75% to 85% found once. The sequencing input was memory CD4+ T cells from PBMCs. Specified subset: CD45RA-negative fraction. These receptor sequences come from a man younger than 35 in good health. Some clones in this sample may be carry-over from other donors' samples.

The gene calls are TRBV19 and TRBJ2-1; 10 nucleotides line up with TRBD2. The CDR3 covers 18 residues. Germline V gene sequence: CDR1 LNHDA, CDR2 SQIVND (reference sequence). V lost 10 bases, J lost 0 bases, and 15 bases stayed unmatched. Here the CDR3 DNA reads TGTGCCACCCTACTAGCGGGACTCCTCAGTAGCTCCTACAATGAGCAGTTCTTC. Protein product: CATLLAGLLSSSYNEQFF.

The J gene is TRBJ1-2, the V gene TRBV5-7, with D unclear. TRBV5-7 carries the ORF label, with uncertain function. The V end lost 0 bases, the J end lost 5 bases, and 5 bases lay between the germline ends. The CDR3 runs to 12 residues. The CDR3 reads CASSLAEYGYTF. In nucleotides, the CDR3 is TGTGCCAGCAGCTTGGCAGAATATGGCTACACCTTC.

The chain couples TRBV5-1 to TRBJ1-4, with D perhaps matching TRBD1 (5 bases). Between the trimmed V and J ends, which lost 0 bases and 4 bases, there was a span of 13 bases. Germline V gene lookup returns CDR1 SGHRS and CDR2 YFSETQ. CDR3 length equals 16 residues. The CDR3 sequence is CASSLGAGVINEKLFF. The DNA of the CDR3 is TGCGCCAGCAGCTTGGGAGCGGGGGTTATTAATGAAAAACTGTTTTTT. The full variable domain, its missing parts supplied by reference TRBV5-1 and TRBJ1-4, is KAGVTQTPRYLIKTRGQQVTLSCSPISGHRSVSWYQQTPGQGLQFLFEYFSETQRNKGNFPGRFSGRQFSNSRSEMNVSTLELGDSALYLCASSLGAGVINEKLFFGSGTQLSVL.

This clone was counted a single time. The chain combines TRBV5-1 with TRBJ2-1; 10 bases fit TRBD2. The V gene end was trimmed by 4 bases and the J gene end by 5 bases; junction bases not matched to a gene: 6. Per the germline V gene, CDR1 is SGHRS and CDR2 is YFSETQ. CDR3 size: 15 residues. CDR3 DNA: TGCGCCAGCAGCATCCTAGCGGGAGCTAACAATGAGCAGTTCTTC. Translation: CASSILAGANNEQFF.

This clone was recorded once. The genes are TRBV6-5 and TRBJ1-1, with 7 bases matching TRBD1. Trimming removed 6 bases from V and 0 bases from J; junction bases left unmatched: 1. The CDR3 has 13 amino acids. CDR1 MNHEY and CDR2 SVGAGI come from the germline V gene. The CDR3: CASRGQLNTEAFF. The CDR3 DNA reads TGTGCCAGCAGGGGACAGTTGAACACTGAAGCTTTCTTT.

The CDR3 DNA follows: TGTGCCAGCAGCTTAGGACCTCAAACCTCCGGCACACCCCTCCACTTT. It codes for CASSLGPQTSGTPLHF. This chain uses TRBV7-2 with TRBJ1-6, with unresolved D. Per germline, CDR1 SGHTA and CDR2 FQGNSA. Trimming cost V 1 base and J 11 bases, with 18 bases left between them. This CDR3 comprises 16 residues.

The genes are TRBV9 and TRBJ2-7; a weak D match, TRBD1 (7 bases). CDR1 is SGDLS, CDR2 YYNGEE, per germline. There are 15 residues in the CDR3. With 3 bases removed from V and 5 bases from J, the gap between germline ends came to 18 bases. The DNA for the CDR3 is TGTGCCAGCAGCGACCACGGACAGGAGGGGGACGAGCAGTACTTC. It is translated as CASSDHGQEGDEQYF.

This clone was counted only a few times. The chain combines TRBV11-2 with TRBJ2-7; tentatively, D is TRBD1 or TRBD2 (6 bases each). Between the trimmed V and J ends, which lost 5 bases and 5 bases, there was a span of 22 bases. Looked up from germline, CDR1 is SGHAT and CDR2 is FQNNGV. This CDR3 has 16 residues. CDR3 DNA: TGTGCCAGCAGCCCCTCGGAGGGGGGAGTAACCCACGAGCAGTACTTC. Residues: CASSPSEGGVTHEQYF.

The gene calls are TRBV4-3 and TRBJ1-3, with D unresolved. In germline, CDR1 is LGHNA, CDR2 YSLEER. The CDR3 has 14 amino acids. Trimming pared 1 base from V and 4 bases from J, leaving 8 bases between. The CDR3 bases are TGCGCCAGCAGCCAAGGGGATAAAGGAAACACCATATATTTT. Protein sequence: CASSQGDKGNTIYF.

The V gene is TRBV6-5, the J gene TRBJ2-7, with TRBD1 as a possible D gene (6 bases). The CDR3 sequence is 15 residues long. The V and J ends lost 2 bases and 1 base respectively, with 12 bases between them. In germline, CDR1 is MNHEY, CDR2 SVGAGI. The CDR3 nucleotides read TGTGCCAGCAGTTACCGGGTTAGGGGGTCCTACGAGCAGTACTTC. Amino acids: CASSYRVRGSYEQYF.

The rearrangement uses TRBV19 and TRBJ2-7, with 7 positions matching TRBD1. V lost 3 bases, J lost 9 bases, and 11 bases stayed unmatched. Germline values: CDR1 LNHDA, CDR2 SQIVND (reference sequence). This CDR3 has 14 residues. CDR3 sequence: CASSMDRSRGRQYF. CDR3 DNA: TGTGCCAGTAGTATGGACAGGTCACGGGGTCGGCAGTACTTC.

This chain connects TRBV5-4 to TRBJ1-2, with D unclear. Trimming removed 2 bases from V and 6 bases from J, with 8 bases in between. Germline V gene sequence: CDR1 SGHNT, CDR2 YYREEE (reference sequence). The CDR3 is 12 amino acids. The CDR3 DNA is TGTGCCAGCAGCTTATACGGGGATGGCTACACCTTC. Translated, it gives CASSLYGDGYTF.

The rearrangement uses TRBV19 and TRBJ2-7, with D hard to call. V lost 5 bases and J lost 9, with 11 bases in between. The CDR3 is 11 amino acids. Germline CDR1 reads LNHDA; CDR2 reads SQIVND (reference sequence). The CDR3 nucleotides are TGTGCCAGTAGTCCGCGTTGGGGGCAGTACTTC. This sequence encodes CASSPRWGQYF.

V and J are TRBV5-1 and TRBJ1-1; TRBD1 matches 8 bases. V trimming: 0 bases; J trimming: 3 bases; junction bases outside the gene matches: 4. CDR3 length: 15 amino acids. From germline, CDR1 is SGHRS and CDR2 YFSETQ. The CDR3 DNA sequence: TGCGCCAGCAGCTTGGGGACAGGGAGGGACACTGAAGCTTTCTTT. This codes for CASSLGTGRDTEAFF.

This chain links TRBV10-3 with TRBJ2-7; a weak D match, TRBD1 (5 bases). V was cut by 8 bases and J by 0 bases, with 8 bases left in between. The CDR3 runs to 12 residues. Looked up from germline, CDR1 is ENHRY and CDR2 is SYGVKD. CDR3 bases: TGTGCCATCCAGGGCGGCTCCTACGAGCAGTACTTC. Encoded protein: CAIQGGSYEQYF.

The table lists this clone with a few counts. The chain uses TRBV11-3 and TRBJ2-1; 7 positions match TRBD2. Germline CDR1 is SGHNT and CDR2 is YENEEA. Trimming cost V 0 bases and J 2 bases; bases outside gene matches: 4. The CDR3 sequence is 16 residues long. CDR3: CASSLEAGVAYNEQFF. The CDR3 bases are TGTGCCAGCAGCTTAGAGGCGGGAGTGGCCTACAATGAGCAGTTCTTC.